Listed below are T cell receptor beta chains from one sample, sequenced in a study of response to subunit inactivated influenza vaccine. MiXCR, applied by TCRdb to the RT-PCR reads, yields one record per CDR3 protein. Here the sample spans hundreds of thousands of distinct CDR3 sequences, approximately 14% being singletons. Source: PBMCs from blood, taken 11 to 12 days after vaccination. The source of these receptors is a man aged 50 or older who received an inactivated influenza vaccine. Each CDR3 is given with its conserved first and last residue. D genes are given only for firm matches. Rows give clone size only sometimes, using once, few, many, or a class for an expanded clone.

-	TRBD1	TRBV29-1	TRBJ1-5	15	CSVGQGASSNQPQHF	TGCAGCGTGGGACAGGGGGCGAGTAGCAATCAGCCCCAGCATTTT
few	-	TRBV10-2	TRBJ2-5	14	CASRKEAGQETQYF	TGCGCCAGCAGGAAGGAGGCAGGTCAAGAGACCCAGTACTTC
-	-	TRBV3-1	TRBJ1-5	16	CASSSHGVYSNQPQHF	TGTGCCAGCAGCAGCCATGGAGTCTATAGCAATCAGCCCCAGCATTTT
few	TRBD2	TRBV7-3	TRBJ2-2	14	CASSSNSGMGELFF	TGTGCCAGCAGCTCCAACAGCGGGATGGGGGAGCTGTTTTTT
-	TRBD2	TRBV20-1	TRBJ2-1	16	CCARDPGLAGTDGQFF	TGCTGTGCTAGAGATCCCGGGCTAGCGGGAACCGACGGGCAGTTCTTC
many	-	TRBV7-8	TRBJ2-1	15	CASSLRSYGHNEQFF	TGTGCCAGCAGCTTACGTAGTTATGGGCACAATGAGCAGTTCTTC
few	-	TRBV3-1	TRBJ2-6	16	CASSQDGLLGANVLTF	TGTGCCAGCAGCCAAGACGGCCTTCTCGGGGCCAACGTCCTGACTTTC
-	TRBD1	TRBV6-1	TRBJ1-1	15	CASRPGTEMNTEAFF	TGTGCCAGCAGACCTGGGACAGAGATGAACACTGAAGCTTTCTTT
-	TRBD2	TRBV12-3/TRBV12-4	TRBJ2-3	14	CASSRGVAGDTQYF	TGTGCCAGCAGTCGGGGGGTAGCGGGAGATACGCAGTATTTT
few	TRBD2	TRBV28	TRBJ2-7	15	CASSLVQAGDYEQYF	TGTGCCAGCAGTTTAGTCCAAGCGGGGGACTACGAGCAGTACTTC
many	-	TRBV6-5	TRBJ2-7	14	CASSYRPEDYEQYF	TGTGCCAGCAGTTATCGACCAGAGGATTACGAGCAGTACTTC
few	TRBD1	TRBV12-3/TRBV12-4	TRBJ2-3	14	CASRYRGGTDTQYF	TGTGCCAGCAGATACAGGGGCGGCACAGATACGCAGTATTTT
few	-	TRBV12-3/TRBV12-4	TRBJ1-5	15	CASSLAGINNQPQHF	TGTGCCAGCAGTTTAGCTGGTATTAACAATCAGCCCCAGCATTTT
few	TRBD2	TRBV20-1	TRBJ2-5	13	CSVSAGVRETQYF	TGCAGTGTCTCAGCGGGAGTGCGTGAGACCCAGTACTTC
-	TRBD2	TRBV30	TRBJ2-5	15	CAWSGTSGGPIDGYF	TGTGCCTGGAGTGGGACTAGCGGGGGCCCGATCGACGGGTACTTC
-	-	TRBV11-1	TRBJ2-1	18	CASSLVFLAGSSYNEQFF	TGTGCCAGCAGCTTAGTATTTTTGGCGGGGAGCTCCTACAATGAGCAGTTCTTC
-	-	TRBV3-1	TRBJ2-7	18	CASPHVGHLRANSYEQYF	TGTGCCAGCCCTCACGTCGGCCACCTCCGAGCGAACTCCTACGAGCAGTACTTC
-	-	TRBV27	TRBJ1-5	17	CASSLSGRDRGNQPQHF	TGTGCCAGCAGTTTATCTGGGAGGGATCGAGGCAATCAGCCCCAGCATTTT
few	TRBD2	TRBV4-2	TRBJ2-1	17	CASSQEERGTFYNEQFF	TGTGCCAGCAGCCAAGAGGAGCGGGGGACCTTTTACAATGAGCAGTTCTTC
few	TRBD2	TRBV11-2	TRBJ2-1	13	CASGNGGGNEQFF	TGTGCCAGCGGGAATGGCGGGGGTAACGAGCAGTTCTTC
-	-	TRBV20-1	TRBJ2-7	12	CSASQGRNEQYF	TGCAGTGCTAGCCAGGGGAGAAACGAGCAGTACTTC
-	TRBD1	TRBV10-3	TRBJ2-7	13	CAIQGTGPGEQYF	TGTGCCATCCAAGGGACAGGTCCGGGCGAGCAGTACTTC
many	TRBD2	TRBV11-2	TRBJ2-1	17	CASTIPITSGRYNEQFF	TGTGCCAGCACAATCCCGATTACTAGCGGGAGGTACAATGAGCAGTTCTTC
-	TRBD1	TRBV5-1	TRBJ1-2	15	CASSTTGGAAYGYTF	TGCGCCAGCAGCACAACAGGGGGCGCAGCCTATGGCTACACCTTC
few	TRBD2	TRBV20-1	TRBJ2-1	16	CSASGLLAGVENEQFF	TGCAGTGCAAGCGGCCTCTTAGCGGGAGTAGAGAATGAGCAGTTCTTC
-	TRBD2	TRBV9	TRBJ2-1	15	CASSLPGLSSNEQFF	TGTGCCAGCAGCTTACCGGGACTATCGTCCAATGAGCAGTTCTTC
few	TRBD2	TRBV5-4	TRBJ2-5	16	CASSFDPTSGGKTQYF	TGTGCCAGCAGCTTCGACCCGACTAGCGGGGGAAAGACCCAGTACTTC
-	TRBD2	TRBV20-1	TRBJ2-3	14	CSATLAGRPDTQYF	TGCAGTGCTACCCTAGCGGGGCGTCCGGATACGCAGTATTTT
few	TRBD1	TRBV12-3/TRBV12-4	TRBJ1-2	13	CASSLQDRAGYTF	TGTGCCAGCAGTCTGCAGGACAGGGCTGGCTACACCTTC
-	-	TRBV3-1	TRBJ2-7	13	CASAEVASYEQYF	TGTGCCAGCGCGGAAGTCGCCTCCTACGAGCAGTACTTC
-	-	TRBV7-2	TRBJ1-2	16	CASSSQAGPTNYGYTF	TGTGCCAGCAGCTCCCAAGCTGGACCCACTAACTATGGCTACACCTTC
-	TRBD1	TRBV24-1	TRBJ2-5	14	CATSTSTGSETQYF	TGTGCCACCAGTACCTCGACAGGGTCGGAGACCCAGTACTTC
many	TRBD1	TRBV28	TRBJ1-1	16	CASRTQGWVMNTEAFF	TGTGCCAGCAGGACACAGGGGTGGGTGATGAACACTGAAGCTTTCTTT
few	-	TRBV12-3/TRBV12-4	TRBJ1-2	17	CASSNIPDGFSTYGYTF	TGTGCCAGCAGCAATATACCGGACGGATTTTCCACTTATGGCTACACCTTC
-	TRBD2	TRBV10-3	TRBJ2-7	15	CAFSVTSGSNYEQYF	TGTGCCTTCAGTGTCACTAGCGGGAGCAACTACGAGCAGTACTTC
-	-	TRBV20-1	TRBJ2-1	12	CSASRGNNEQFF	TGCAGTGCTAGTCGGGGAAACAATGAGCAGTTCTTC
-	-	TRBV12-3/TRBV12-4	TRBJ2-1	14	CASSKTGTYNEQFF	TGTGCCAGCAGTAAGACAGGCACCTACAATGAGCAGTTCTTC
once	TRBD1	TRBV5-6	TRBJ2-7	14	CASSLPGGFYEQYF	TGTGCCAGCAGCTTGCCAGGGGGTTTCTACGAGCAGTACTTC
many	-	TRBV3-1	TRBJ2-3	16	CASSQGISASTDTQYF	TGTGCCAGCAGCCAAGGGATTAGCGCCAGCACAGATACGCAGTATTTT
few	-	TRBV29-1	TRBJ2-7	14	CSVEISGGPYEQYF	TGCAGCGTTGAAATTAGCGGCGGACCCTACGAGCAGTACTTC